The 5 T cell receptor beta chains below come from one sample, sequenced in a study of blood T cell repertoires in COVID-19. Produced via immunoSEQ multiplex PCR; TCRdb's table is partial and in-frame only. The table shows roughly 200,000 clones, with approximately 83% occurring only once. The sequenced material came from peripheral blood. The receptors were sampled from a man aged 55-75 years with acute or convalescent COVID-19.

The chain joins TRBV4-1 to TRBJ2-1, with D hard to call. Germline V gene data show CDR1 as MGHRA and CDR2 as YSYEKL. This CDR3 has 14 amino acids. The V and J ends lost 4 bases and 6 bases respectively, with 13 bases between them. In nucleotides, the CDR3 is TGCGCCAGCAGCCGCTCACTATGGGTCAATGAGCAGTTCTTC. Its protein product is CASSRSLWVNEQFF.

The chain employs TRBV15 and TRBJ1-2, with D possibly TRBD1 on 6 matching bases. Germline V gene lookup returns CDR1 LNHNV and CDR2 YYDKDF (reference sequence). Trimming pared 2 bases from V and 3 bases from J, leaving 13 bases between. The CDR3 has 15 amino acids. In DNA, the CDR3 is TGTGCCACCAGCAGACCCGGGGGGCAGGACTATGGCTACACCTTC. Residues: CATSRPGGQDYGYTF.

The chain joins TRBV14 to TRBJ2-1; D is perhaps TRBD2 (6 bases). This CDR3 region has 17 residues. The germline V gene has CDR1 SGHDN and CDR2 FVKESK. Between the trimmed V and J ends, which lost 6 bases and 3 bases, there was a span of 21 bases. CDR3 residues: CASSPIPRRTNYNEQFF. The CDR3 DNA reads TGTGCCAGCAGTCCGATTCCCCGACGGACTAACTACAATGAGCAGTTCTTC.

The chain recombines TRBV28 with TRBJ1-5, with 7 bases lining up with TRBD1. CDR1 and CDR2 (germline): MDHEN, SYDVKM. V lost 4 bases and J lost 0; bases outside the gene matches: 9. The CDR3 is made up of 17 amino acids. Here the CDR3 DNA reads TGTGCCAGCAGTTCGGACAGGAGTGCTTATAGCAATCAGCCCCAGCATTTT. Translated: CASSSDRSAYSNQPQHF.

The J gene is TRBJ1-3, the V gene TRBV6-5; D is ambiguous. Germline V gene lookup returns CDR1 MNHEY and CDR2 SVGAGI. V dropped 4 bases and J dropped 0 bases, with 7 bases sitting between them. The CDR3 consists of 14 residues. In DNA form, the CDR3 reads TGTGCCAGCAGTTCCTCCATCTCTGGAAACACCATATATTTT. Protein product: CASSSSISGNTIYF.